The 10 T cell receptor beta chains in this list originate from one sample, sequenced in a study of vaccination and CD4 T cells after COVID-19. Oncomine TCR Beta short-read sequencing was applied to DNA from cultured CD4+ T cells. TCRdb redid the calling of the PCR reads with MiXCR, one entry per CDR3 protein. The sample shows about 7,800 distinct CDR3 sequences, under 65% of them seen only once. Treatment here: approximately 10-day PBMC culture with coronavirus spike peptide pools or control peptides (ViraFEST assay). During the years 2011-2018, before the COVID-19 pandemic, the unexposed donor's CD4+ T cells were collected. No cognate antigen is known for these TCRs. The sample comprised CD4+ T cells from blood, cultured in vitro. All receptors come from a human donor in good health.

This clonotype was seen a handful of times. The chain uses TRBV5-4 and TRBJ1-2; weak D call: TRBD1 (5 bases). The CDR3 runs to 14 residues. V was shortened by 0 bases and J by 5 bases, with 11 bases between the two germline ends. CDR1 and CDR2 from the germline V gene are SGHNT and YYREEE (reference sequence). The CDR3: CASSLVDSRYGYTF. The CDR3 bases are TGTGCCAGCAGCTTGGTCGACAGCCGATATGGCTACACCTTC.

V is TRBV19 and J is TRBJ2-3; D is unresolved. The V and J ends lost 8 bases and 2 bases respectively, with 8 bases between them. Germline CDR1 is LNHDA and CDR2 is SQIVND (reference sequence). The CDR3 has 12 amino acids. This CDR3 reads CASAQSTDTQYF. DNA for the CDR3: TGTGCCAGTGCTCAGTCCACAGATACGCAGTATTTT.

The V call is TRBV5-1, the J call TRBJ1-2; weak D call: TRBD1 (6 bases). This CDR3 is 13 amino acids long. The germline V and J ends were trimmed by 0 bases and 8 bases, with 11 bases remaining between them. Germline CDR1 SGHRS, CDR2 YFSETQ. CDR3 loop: CASSLEGVIGYTF. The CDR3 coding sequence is TGCGCCAGCAGCTTGGAGGGGGTTATCGGCTACACCTTC.

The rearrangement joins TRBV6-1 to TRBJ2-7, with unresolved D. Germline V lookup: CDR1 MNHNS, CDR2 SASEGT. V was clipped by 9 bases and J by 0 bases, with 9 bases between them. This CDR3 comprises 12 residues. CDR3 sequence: CASGTASYEQYF. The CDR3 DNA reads TGTGCCAGTGGTACGGCCTCCTACGAGCAGTACTTC.

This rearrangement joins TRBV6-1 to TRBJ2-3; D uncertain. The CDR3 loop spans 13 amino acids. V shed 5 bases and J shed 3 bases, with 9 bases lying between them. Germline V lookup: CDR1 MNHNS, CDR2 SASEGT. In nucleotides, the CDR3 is TGTGCCAGCAGTCCCCTAGTGACAGATACGCAGTATTTT. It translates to CASSPLVTDTQYF.

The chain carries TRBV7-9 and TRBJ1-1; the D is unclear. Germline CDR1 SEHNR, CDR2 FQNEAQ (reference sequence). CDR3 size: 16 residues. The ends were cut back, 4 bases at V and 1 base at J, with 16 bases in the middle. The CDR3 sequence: CASSYFYHPKNTEAFF. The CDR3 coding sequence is TGTGCCAGCAGCTACTTCTATCATCCCAAGAACACTGAAGCTTTCTTT.

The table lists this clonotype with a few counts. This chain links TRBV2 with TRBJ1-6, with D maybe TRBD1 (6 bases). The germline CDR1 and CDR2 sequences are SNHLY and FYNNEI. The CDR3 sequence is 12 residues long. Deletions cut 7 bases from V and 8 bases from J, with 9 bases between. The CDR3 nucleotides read TGTGCCAGCAAGGCAGGGGATTCACCCCTCCACTTT. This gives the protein CASKAGDSPLHF.

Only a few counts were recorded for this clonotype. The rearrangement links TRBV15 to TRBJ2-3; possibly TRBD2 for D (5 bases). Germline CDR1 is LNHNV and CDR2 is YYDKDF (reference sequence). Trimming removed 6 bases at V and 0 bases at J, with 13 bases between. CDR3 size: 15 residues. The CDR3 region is CATRTTPPSTDTQYF. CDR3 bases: TGTGCCACCAGGACTACCCCTCCTAGCACAGATACGCAGTATTTT.

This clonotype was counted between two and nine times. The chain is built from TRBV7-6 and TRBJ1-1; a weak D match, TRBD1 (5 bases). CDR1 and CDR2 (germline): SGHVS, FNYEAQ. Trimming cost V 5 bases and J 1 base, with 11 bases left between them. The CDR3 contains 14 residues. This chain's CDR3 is CASSLGQQNTEAFF. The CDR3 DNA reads TGTGCCAGCAGCCTCGGACAACAGAACACTGAAGCTTTCTTT.

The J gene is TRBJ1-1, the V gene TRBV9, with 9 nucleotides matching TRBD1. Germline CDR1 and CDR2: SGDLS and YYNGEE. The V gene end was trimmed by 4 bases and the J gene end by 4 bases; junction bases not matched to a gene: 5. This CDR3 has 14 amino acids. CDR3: CASSPTGGSTEAFF. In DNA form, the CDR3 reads TGTGCCAGCAGCCCGACAGGGGGGAGCACTGAAGCTTTCTTT.